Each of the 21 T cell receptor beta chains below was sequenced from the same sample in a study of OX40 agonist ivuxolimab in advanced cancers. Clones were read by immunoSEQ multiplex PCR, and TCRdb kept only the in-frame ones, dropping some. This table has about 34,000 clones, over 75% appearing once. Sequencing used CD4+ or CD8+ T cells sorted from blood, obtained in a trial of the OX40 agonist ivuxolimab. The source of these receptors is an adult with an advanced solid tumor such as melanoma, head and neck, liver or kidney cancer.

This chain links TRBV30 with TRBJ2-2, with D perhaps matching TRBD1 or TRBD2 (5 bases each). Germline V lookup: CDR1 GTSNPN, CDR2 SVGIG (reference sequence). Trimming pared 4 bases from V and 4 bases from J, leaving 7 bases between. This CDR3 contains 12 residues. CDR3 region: CAWTGLTGELFF. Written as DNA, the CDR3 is TGTGCCTGGACGGGGCTCACCGGGGAGCTGTTTTTT.

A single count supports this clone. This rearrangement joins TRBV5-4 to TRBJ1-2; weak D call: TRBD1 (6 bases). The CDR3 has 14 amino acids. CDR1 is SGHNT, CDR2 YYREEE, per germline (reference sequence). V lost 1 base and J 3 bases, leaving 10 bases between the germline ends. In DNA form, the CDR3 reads TGTGCCAGCAGCTTGAGGGGGGTTCACTATGGCTACACCTTC. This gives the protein CASSLRGVHYGYTF.

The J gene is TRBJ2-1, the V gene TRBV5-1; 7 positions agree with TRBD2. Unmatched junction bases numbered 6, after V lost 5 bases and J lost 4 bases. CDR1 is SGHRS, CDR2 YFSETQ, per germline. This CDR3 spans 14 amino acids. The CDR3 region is CASSGSGAYNEQFF. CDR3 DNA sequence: TGCGCCAGCAGTGGAAGCGGGGCGTACAATGAGCAGTTCTTC.

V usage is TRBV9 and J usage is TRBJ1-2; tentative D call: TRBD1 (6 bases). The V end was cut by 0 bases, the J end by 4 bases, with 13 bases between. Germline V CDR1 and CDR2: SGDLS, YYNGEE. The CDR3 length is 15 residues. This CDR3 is CASSVAAGEGYGYTF. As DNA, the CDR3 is TGTGCCAGCAGCGTAGCTGCAGGGGAGGGCTATGGCTACACCTTC.

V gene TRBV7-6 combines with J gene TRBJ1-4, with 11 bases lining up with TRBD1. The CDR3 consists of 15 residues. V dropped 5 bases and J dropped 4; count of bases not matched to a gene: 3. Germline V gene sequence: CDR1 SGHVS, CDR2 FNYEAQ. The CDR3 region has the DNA TGTGCCAGCAGCCGGGACAGGGGGAATAATGAAAAACTGTTTTTT. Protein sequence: CASSRDRGNNEKLFF.

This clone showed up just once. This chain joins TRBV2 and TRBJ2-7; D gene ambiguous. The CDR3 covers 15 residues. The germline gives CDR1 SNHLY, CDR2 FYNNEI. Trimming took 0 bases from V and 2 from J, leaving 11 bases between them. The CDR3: CASSEAGGNAYEQYF. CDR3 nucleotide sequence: TGTGCCAGCAGTGAAGCGGGCGGAAATGCCTACGAGCAGTACTTC.

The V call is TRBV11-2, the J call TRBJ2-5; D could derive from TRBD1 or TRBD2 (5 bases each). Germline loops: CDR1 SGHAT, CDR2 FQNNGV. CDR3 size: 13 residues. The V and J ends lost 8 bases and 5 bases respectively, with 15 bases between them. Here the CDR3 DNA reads TGTGCCAGCGGCCCGGGACCCCCGGAGACCCAGTACTTC. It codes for CASGPGPPETQYF.

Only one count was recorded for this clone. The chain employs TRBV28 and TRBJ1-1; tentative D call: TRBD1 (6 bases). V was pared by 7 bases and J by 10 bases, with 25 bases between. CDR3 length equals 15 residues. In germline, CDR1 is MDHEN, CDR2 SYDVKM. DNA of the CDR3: TGTGCCAGCACCTATGCCAGGTCAGGGGCCGAGAGAGCTTTCTTT. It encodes CASTYARSGAERAFF. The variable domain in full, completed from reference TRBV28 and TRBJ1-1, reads DVKVTQSSRYLVKRTGEKVFLECVQDMDHENMFWYRQDPGLGLRLIYFSYDVKMKEKGDIPEGYSVSREKKERFSLILESASTNQTSMYLCASTYARSGAERAFFGQGTRLTVV.

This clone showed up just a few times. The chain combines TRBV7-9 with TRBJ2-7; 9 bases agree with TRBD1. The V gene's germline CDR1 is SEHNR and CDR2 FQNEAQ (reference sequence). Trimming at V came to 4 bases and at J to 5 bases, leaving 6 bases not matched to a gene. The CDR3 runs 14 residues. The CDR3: CASSSGTGLDEQYF. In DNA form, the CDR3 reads TGTGCCAGCAGCTCCGGGACAGGGCTCGACGAGCAGTACTTC.

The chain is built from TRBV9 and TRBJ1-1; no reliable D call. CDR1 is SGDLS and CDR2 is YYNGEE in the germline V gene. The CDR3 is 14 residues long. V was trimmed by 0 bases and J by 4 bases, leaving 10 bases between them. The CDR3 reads CASSVAHSPTEAFF. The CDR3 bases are TGTGCCAGCAGCGTAGCTCATAGCCCCACTGAAGCTTTCTTT.

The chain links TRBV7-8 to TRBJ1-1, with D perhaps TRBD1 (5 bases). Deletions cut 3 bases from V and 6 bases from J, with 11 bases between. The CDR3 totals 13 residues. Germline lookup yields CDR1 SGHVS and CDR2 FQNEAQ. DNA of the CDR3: TGTGCCAGCAGCTTGTCATGGGGCGCTGAAGCTTTCTTT. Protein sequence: CASSLSWGAEAFF.

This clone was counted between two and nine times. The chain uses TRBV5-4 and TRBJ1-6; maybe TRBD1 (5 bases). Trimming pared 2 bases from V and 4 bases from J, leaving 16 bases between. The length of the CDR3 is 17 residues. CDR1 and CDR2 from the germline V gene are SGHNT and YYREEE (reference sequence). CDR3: CASSFFAGTAYNSPLHF. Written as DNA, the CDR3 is TGTGCCAGCAGCTTTTTCGCAGGGACGGCGTATAATTCACCCCTCCACTTT. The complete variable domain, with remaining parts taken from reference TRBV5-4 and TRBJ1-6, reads ETGVTQSPTHLIKTRGQQVTLRCSSQSGHNTVSWYQQALGQGPQFIFQYYREEENGRGNFPPRFSGLQFPNYSSELNVNALELDDSALYLCASSFFAGTAYNSPLHFGNGTRLTVT.

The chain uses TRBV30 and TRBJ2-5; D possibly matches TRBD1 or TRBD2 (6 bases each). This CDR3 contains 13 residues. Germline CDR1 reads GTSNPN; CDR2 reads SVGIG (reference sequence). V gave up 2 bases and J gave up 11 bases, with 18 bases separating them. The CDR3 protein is CAWSTALEGEQYF. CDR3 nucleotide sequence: TGTGCCTGGAGTACGGCCCTGGAGGGGGAGCAGTACTTC.

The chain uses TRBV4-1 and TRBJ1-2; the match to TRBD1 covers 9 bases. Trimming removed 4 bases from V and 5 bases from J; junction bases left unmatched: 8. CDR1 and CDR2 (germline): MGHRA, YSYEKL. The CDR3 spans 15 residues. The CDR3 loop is CASSLETGGGYGYTF. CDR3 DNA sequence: TGCGCCAGCAGCCTCGAGACAGGGGGTGGGTATGGCTACACCTTC.

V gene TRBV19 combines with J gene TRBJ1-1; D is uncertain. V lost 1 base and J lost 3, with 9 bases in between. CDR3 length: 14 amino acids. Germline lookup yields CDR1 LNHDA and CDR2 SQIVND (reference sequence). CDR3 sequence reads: CASSIGQLYTEAFF. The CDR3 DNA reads TGTGCCAGTAGTATAGGGCAGCTTTACACTGAAGCTTTCTTT.

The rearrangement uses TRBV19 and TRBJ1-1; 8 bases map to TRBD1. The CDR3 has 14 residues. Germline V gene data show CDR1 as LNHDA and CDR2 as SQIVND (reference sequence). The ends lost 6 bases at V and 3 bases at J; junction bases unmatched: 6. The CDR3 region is CASSKDRADTEAFF. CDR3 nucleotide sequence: TGTGCCAGTAGCAAGGACAGGGCGGACACTGAAGCTTTCTTT.

The CDR3 region is CASRGGQSSGANVLTF. The CDR3 nucleotides read TGTGCCAGCAGAGGCGGACAAAGCTCTGGGGCCAACGTCCTGACTTTC. The rearrangement links TRBV11-2 to TRBJ2-6; a weak D match, TRBD1 (5 bases). Trimming stripped 6 bases from V and 0 bases from J, with 12 bases between. The CDR3 contains 16 residues. CDR1 and CDR2 from the germline V gene are SGHAT and FQNNGV.

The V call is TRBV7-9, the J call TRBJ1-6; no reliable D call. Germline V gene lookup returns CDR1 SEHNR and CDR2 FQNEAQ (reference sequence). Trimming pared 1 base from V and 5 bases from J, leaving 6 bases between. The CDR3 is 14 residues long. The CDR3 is CASSLGSDNSPLHF. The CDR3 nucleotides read TGTGCCAGCAGCTTAGGGAGCGATAATTCACCCCTCCACTTT.

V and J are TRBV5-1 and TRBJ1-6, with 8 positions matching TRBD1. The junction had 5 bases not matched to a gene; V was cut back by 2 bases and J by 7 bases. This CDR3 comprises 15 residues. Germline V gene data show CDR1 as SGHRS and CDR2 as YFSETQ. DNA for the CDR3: TGCGCCAGCAGCTTTACAAACAGGGGGAATTCACCCCTCCACTTT. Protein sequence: CASSFTNRGNSPLHF.

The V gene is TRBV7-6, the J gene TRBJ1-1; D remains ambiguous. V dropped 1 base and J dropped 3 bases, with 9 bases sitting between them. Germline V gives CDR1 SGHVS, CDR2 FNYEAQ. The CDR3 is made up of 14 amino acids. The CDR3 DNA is TGTGCCAGCAGCTTAGAGGGCCAAGACACTGAAGCTTTCTTT. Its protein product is CASSLEGQDTEAFF. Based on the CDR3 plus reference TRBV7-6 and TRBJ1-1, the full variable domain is GAGVSQSPRYKVTKRGQDVALRCDPISGHVSLYWYRQALGQGPEFLTYFNYEAQQDKSGLPNDRFSAERPEGSISTLTIQRTEQRDSAMYRCASSLEGQDTEAFFGQGTRLTVV.

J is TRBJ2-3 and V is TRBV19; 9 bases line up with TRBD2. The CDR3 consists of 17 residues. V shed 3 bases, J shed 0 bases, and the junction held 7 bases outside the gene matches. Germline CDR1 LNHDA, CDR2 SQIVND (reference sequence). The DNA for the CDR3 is TGTGCCAGTAGTATTTCGGCTAGCGGGGTTAGCACAGATACGCAGTATTTT. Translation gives CASSISASGVSTDTQYF. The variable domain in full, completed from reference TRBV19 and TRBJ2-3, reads DGGITQSPKYLFRKEGQNVTLSCEQNLNHDAMYWYRQDPGQGLRLIYYSQIVNDFQKGDIAEGYSVSREKKESFPLTVTSAQKNPTAFYLCASSISASGVSTDTQYFGPGTRLTVL.